The rows below give T cell receptor beta chains drawn from one sample of a study of blood T cell repertoires in COVID-19. Repertoires were generated with immunoSEQ multiplex PCR, while TCRdb's copy carries only in-frame clones and drops some. The sample shows 200,000 to 300,000 clones, roughly 83% of them seen only once. What was sequenced was PBMCs or T cells enriched from blood (not recorded which). The receptor source for this set is a woman in her fifties or sixties who had recovered from COVID-19. Both conserved end residues are part of each CDR3. A D gene is named only where the DNA matches it firmly. Only some rows state a clone size, as once, few, many or a class for expanded clones.

>NA|TRBV29-1|TRBJ1-2|NA|13
CSVEAGYLWSYTF
TGCAGCGTTGAAGCAGGGTATCTATGGAGCTACACCTTC
>NA|TRBV10-3|TRBJ1-5|NA|16
CAISETTGSSNQPQHF
TGTGCCATCAGTGAGACCACAGGGTCAAGCAATCAGCCCCAGCATTTT
>NA|TRBV4-1|TRBJ2-5|TRBD2|19
CASSPKHLRLAGDFGTQYF
TGCGCCAGCAGCCCCAAGCACCTTCGACTAGCGGGAGATTTTGGGACCCAGTACTTC
>once|TRBV9|TRBJ2-2|TRBD2|17
CASSVVDGRALGGELFF
TGTGCCAGCAGCGTAGTTGACGGGAGGGCCCTCGGCGGGGAGCTGTTTTTT
>NA|TRBV13|TRBJ1-1|NA|12
CASSQIQVEAFF
TGTGCCAGCAGCCAGATACAGGTGGAAGCTTTCTTT
>once|TRBV10-3|TRBJ2-3|TRBD1|13
CAIAGQGTDTQYF
TGTGCCATCGCCGGACAGGGGACAGATACGCAGTATTTT
>NA|TRBV7-6|TRBJ1-2|NA|13
CASSLDKSYGYTF
TGTGCCAGCAGCCTAGACAAGTCCTATGGCTACACCTTC
>NA|TRBV4-1|TRBJ1-1|NA|14
CASSHQGKNTEAFF
TGCGCCAGCAGCCATCAGGGAAAGAACACTGAAGCTTTCTTT
>NA|TRBV7-8|TRBJ1-1|TRBD1|17
CASSPPRGRQGDTEAFF
TGTGCCAGCAGCCCCCCCCGCGGCCGACAGGGAGACACTGAAGCTTTCTTT
>NA|TRBV4-1|TRBJ2-6|NA|18
CASSQDGAGSSGANVLTF
TGCGCCAGCAGCCAAGATGGTGCGGGGAGCTCTGGGGCCAACGTCCTGACTTTC
>NA|TRBV6-2/TRBV6-3|TRBJ2-7|NA|12
CASSYLFYEQYF
TGTGCCAGCAGTTACCTCTTCTACGAGCAGTACTTC
>once|TRBV10-1|TRBJ2-1|NA|17
CASSESLQGPPYNEQFF
TGCGCCAGCAGTGAGTCGTTGCAGGGCCCACCCTACAATGAGCAGTTCTTC
>few|TRBV11-3|TRBJ1-1|NA|14
CASSPGQTNTEAFF
TGTGCCAGCAGCCCAGGCCAAACGAACACTGAAGCTTTCTTT
>NA|TRBV11-1|TRBJ2-1|TRBD2|16
CASSPAPVGGYDEQFF
TGTGCCAGCAGCCCCGCTCCGGTCGGGGGGTATGATGAGCAGTTCTTC
>NA|TRBV13|TRBJ2-3|TRBD2|18
CASSLGRASGYSTNTQYF
TGTGCCAGCAGCTTAGGCCGGGCTAGCGGGTATAGCACAAATACGCAGTATTTT
>NA|TRBV4-3|TRBJ1-1|NA|13
CASSRGAGAEAFF
TGCGCCAGCAGCCGCGGCGCCGGGGCTGAAGCTTTCTTT
>NA|TRBV9|TRBJ2-5|NA|14
CASSVGGRKETQYF
TGTGCCAGCAGCGTAGGCGGTCGTAAGGAGACCCAGTACTTC
>NA|TRBV7-9|TRBJ1-6|NA|12
CASSFTNSPLHF
TGTGCCAGCAGCTTTACAAATTCACCCCTCCACTTT
>once|TRBV7-2|TRBJ2-7|TRBD2|16
CASSLEALAGGYEQYF
TGTGCCAGCAGCTTAGAGGCCCTAGCGGGGGGTTACGAGCAGTACTTC